The 29 T cell receptor beta chains listed next were all sequenced from one sample in a study of radiation and T cells in renal cell carcinoma. Repertoires were generated with immunoSEQ multiplex PCR, while TCRdb's copy carries only in-frame clones and drops some. The sample holds about 140,000 clones, roughly 83% seen once. The time point is: baseline pretreatment blood. Treatment described: 15 Gy SBRT to primary tumor, nephrectomy 4 weeks later. Material: blood, obtained from a patient whose treatment included radiotherapy and nephrectomy. These receptors originate from a woman aged 50 to 60 with renal cell carcinoma.

This clone has only one observation. The rearrangement joins TRBV19 to TRBJ2-7; perhaps TRBD2 as D (6 bases). Germline CDR1 and CDR2: LNHDA and SQIVND (reference sequence). Trimming removed 3 bases at V and 4 bases at J, with 10 bases between. The CDR3 loop spans 13 amino acids. The CDR3 nucleotides read TGTGCCAGTAGTATTGATGGAGGGTACGAGCAGTACTTC. It translates to CASSIDGGYEQYF.

V usage is TRBV5-8 and J usage is TRBJ1-2, with D perhaps matching TRBD1 (6 bases). Trimming took 4 bases from V and 4 from J, leaving 11 bases between them. CDR1 is SGHTS and CDR2 is YDEGEE in the germline V gene. The CDR3 runs 13 residues. The CDR3 coding sequence is TGTGCCAGCAGCCCCGGGGGCGTCTATGGCTACACCTTC. Translation: CASSPGGVYGYTF.

This chain uses TRBV5-1 with TRBJ2-1; 8 nucleotides align to TRBD1. CDR1 and CDR2 from the germline V gene are SGHRS and YFSETQ. The CDR3 length is 12 residues. Losses at the gene ends were 3 bases for V and 10 bases for J; bases not matched to a gene: 3. DNA for the CDR3: TGCGCCAGCAGCTCCCGGACAGGGGAGCAGTTCTTC. It codes for CASSSRTGEQFF.

The chain employs TRBV9 and TRBJ2-2; TRBD2 matches 9 bases. CDR3 length: 17 amino acids. J gave up 4 bases and V 0 bases, and 7 bases lay outside the gene matches. CDR1 and CDR2 from the germline V gene are SGDLS and YYNGEE. CDR3 residues: CASSVALAGFPTGELFF. The CDR3 DNA sequence: TGTGCCAGCAGCGTAGCGCTAGCGGGGTTTCCCACCGGGGAGCTGTTTTTT. The full variable domain, completed using reference TRBV9 and TRBJ2-2, is DSGVTQTPKHLITATGQRVTLRCSPRSGDLSVYWYQQSLDQGLQFLIQYYNGEERAKGNILERFSAQQFPDLHSELNLSSLELGDSALYFCASSVALAGFPTGELFFGEGSRLTVL.

The V gene is TRBV7-2, the J gene TRBJ2-7, with D possibly being TRBD1 (6 bases). Germline CDR1 SGHTA, CDR2 FQGNSA. V gave up 5 bases and J gave up 0 bases, with 14 bases separating them. The CDR3 is 15 residues long. Here the CDR3 DNA reads TGTGCCAGCAGCGAAGGGACATCTCCCTCCTACGAGCAGTACTTC. Translating it yields CASSEGTSPSYEQYF.

The chain joins TRBV23-1 to TRBJ1-5, with TRBD1 as a possible D gene (6 bases). TRBV23-1 is reported as an ORF; its role is uncertain. V shed 0 bases and J shed 0 bases, with 12 bases lying between them. The CDR3 has 17 residues. The CDR3 sequence is CASSQSDGGGSNQPQHF. CDR3 DNA: TGCGCCAGCAGTCAATCCGACGGGGGCGGTAGCAATCAGCCCCAGCATTTT.

This chain links TRBV7-2 with TRBJ1-1; D is possibly TRBD1 (6 bases). Deletions cut 4 bases from V and 8 bases from J, with 20 bases between. This CDR3 spans 15 amino acids. The germline V gene encodes CDR1 SGHTA and CDR2 FQGNSA. This CDR3 reads CASSSRGFRGKEAFF. The CDR3 nucleotides read TGTGCCAGCAGCTCTCGCGGGTTCAGGGGAAAGGAAGCTTTCTTT.

The genes are TRBV5-4 and TRBJ2-1; D remains ambiguous. The CDR3 runs to 15 residues. Germline V gene sequence: CDR1 SGHNT, CDR2 YYREEE (reference sequence). V was cut by 0 bases and J by 0 bases, with 7 bases left in between. CDR3 DNA sequence: TGTGCCAGCAGCTTGGACTCAGGCTCCTACAATGAGCAGTTCTTC. The encoded protein is CASSLDSGSYNEQFF.

This chain joins TRBV4-3 and TRBJ1-1; perhaps TRBD1 as D (5 bases). Between the trimmed V and J ends, which lost 4 bases and 4 bases, there was a span of 13 bases. Germline CDR1 is LGHNA and CDR2 is YSLEER. The CDR3 spans 14 residues. The chain's CDR3 is CASSPGSGGTEAFF. The DNA for the CDR3 is TGCGCCAGCAGCCCAGGGTCGGGGGGCACTGAAGCTTTCTTT.

The V and J genes are TRBV5-1 and TRBJ1-1; D gene ambiguous. The germline gives CDR1 SGHRS, CDR2 YFSETQ. The CDR3 totals 12 residues. V was trimmed by 2 bases and J by 11 bases, leaving 13 bases between them. The DNA of the CDR3 is TGCGCCAGCAGCTTCGCGCCAGACCGGGCTTTCTTT. Translating gives CASSFAPDRAFF.

The chain employs TRBV6-5 and TRBJ1-4; D uncertain. The CDR3 has 15 residues. The ends were cut back, 0 bases at V and 1 base at J, with 6 bases in the middle. The V gene's germline CDR1 is MNHEY and CDR2 SVGAGI. In nucleotides, the CDR3 is TGTGCCAGCAGTTACTCGACTAGAACTAATGAAAAACTGTTTTTT. This translates into CASSYSTRTNEKLFF.

This chain uses TRBV6-5 with TRBJ1-2; D unresolved. Trimming removed 10 bases at V and 7 bases at J, with 16 bases between. This CDR3 has 12 residues. In germline, CDR1 is MNHEY, CDR2 SVGAGI. CDR3: CATLPVEGGYTF. DNA for the CDR3: TGTGCCACCCTACCCGTCGAAGGTGGCTACACCTTC.

The rearrangement joins TRBV10-1 to TRBJ2-7; 7 nucleotides line up with TRBD1. This CDR3 has 14 amino acids. V was pared by 0 bases and J by 3 bases, with 2 bases of the junction left unmatched. The germline V gene encodes CDR1 WNHNN and CDR2 SYGVQD (reference sequence). CDR3 in DNA: TGCGCCAGCAGTGAGTCGACAGGGATCTACGAGCAGTACTTC. Encoded protein: CASSESTGIYEQYF.

The rearrangement joins TRBV29-1 to TRBJ1-5, with D maybe TRBD1 (5 bases). This CDR3 comprises 12 residues. V was trimmed by 6 bases and J by 5 bases, leaving 11 bases between them. CDR1 is SQVTM and CDR2 is ANQGSEA in the germline V gene. CDR3 DNA: TGCAGCGTGGGGCAGGCTGATCAGCCCCAGCATTTT. Translation gives CSVGQADQPQHF.

The V call is TRBV6-6, the J call TRBJ1-2; D call uncertain. CDR3 length: 11 amino acids. Germline V gene lookup returns CDR1 MNHNY and CDR2 SVGAGI (reference sequence). Trimming removed 6 bases from V and 6 bases from J, with 8 bases in between. CDR3 residues: CASSPPNGYTF. CDR3 nucleotide sequence: TGTGCCAGCAGCCCCCCAAATGGCTACACCTTC.

This chain joins TRBV9 and TRBJ2-5; maybe TRBD2 (5 bases). Germline V CDR1 and CDR2: SGDLS, YYNGEE. Trimming took off 4 bases at V and 5 bases at J, with 15 bases between the two ends. This CDR3 region has 14 residues. DNA for the CDR3: TGTGCCAGCAGCATCGGGGTTTCACAGGAGACCCAGTACTTC. Translating it yields CASSIGVSQETQYF.

This clone was recorded a few times. The chain combines TRBV6-6 with TRBJ2-7; D may be TRBD1 (6 bases). Germline assignment: CDR1 MNHNY and CDR2 SVGAGI (reference sequence). V was shortened by 6 bases and J by 1 base, with 16 bases between the two germline ends. The CDR3 contains 15 residues. CDR3 nucleotide sequence: TGTGCCAGCAGACTTACAGGGCTCCCTTCCTACGAGCAGTACTTC. This codes for CASRLTGLPSYEQYF.

The chain links TRBV2 to TRBJ2-5; either TRBD1 or TRBD2 may supply D (6 bases each). The germline V gene has CDR1 SNHLY and CDR2 FYNNEI. V lost 11 bases, J lost 7 bases, and 17 bases lay in between. CDR3 length equals 12 residues. The CDR3 region has the DNA TGTGCCGGGGAAGGGGGGAGGCGGACCCAGTACTTC. Translated: CAGEGGRRTQYF. The variable domain in full, completed from reference TRBV2 and TRBJ2-5, reads EPEVTQTPSHQVTQMGQEVILRCVPISNHLYFYWYRQILGQKVEFLVSFYNNEISEKSEIFDDQFSVERPDGSNFTLKIRSTKLEDSAMYFCAGEGGRRTQYFGPGTRLLVL.

The rearrangement uses TRBV10-3 and TRBJ2-7; 9 bases line up with TRBD1. Germline CDR1 ENHRY, CDR2 SYGVKD. The CDR3 extends over 16 amino acids. V was clipped by 6 bases and J by 6 bases; unmatched bases: 15. The CDR3 protein is CAISPKGPGQGIEQYF. The CDR3, as DNA: TGTGCCATCAGCCCGAAGGGGCCGGGACAGGGTATCGAGCAGTACTTC.

V gene TRBV10-3 combines with J gene TRBJ1-2; D uncertain. The ends were cut back, 5 bases at V and 7 bases at J, with 11 bases in the middle. Per the germline V gene, CDR1 is ENHRY and CDR2 is SYGVKD. The CDR3 has 12 residues. CDR3: CAISPEIGGYTF. The CDR3 DNA sequence: TGTGCCATCAGTCCCGAGATAGGTGGCTACACCTTC.

The chain carries TRBV7-9 and TRBJ1-4, with a weak D call TRBD1 (6 bases). V shed 5 bases and J shed 8 bases, with 18 bases lying between them. Germline assignment: CDR1 SEHNR and CDR2 FQNEAQ (reference sequence). There are 15 residues in the CDR3. CDR3 sequence: CASSDTGRGGEKLFF. The CDR3 DNA is TGTGCCAGCAGCGACACAGGGAGAGGGGGGGAAAAACTGTTTTTT.

The V and J genes are TRBV5-1 and TRBJ1-1, with 8 bases lining up with TRBD1. Germline V gene data show CDR1 as SGHRS and CDR2 as YFSETQ. CDR3 length: 16 residues. V dropped 0 bases and J dropped 2; count of bases not matched to a gene: 6. The CDR3, as DNA: TGCGCCAGCAGCTTGGGGACAGGGATGGCTAACACTGAAGCTTTCTTT. Protein sequence: CASSLGTGMANTEAFF.

The rearrangement joins TRBV7-2 to TRBJ1-4; 7 nucleotides line up with TRBD1. V shed 5 bases, J shed 6 bases, and the junction held 3 bases outside the gene matches. This CDR3 is 13 amino acids long. Germline V gene lookup returns CDR1 SGHTA and CDR2 FQGNSA. The CDR3 DNA reads TGTGCCAGCAGCATCGGACAGGATGAAAAACTGTTTTTT. This translates into CASSIGQDEKLFF.

J is TRBJ1-4 and V is TRBV7-2, with D possibly being TRBD1 (5 bases). The CDR3 spans 14 residues. CDR1 and CDR2 (germline): SGHTA, FQGNSA. The V gene lost 3 bases and the J gene lost 8 bases, with 13 bases spanning the gap. CDR3 sequence reads: CASSLGREGEKLFF. The CDR3 DNA follows: TGTGCCAGCAGCTTGGGCAGGGAGGGGGAAAAACTGTTTTTT.

A few counts support this clone. The CDR3 DNA reads as TGCAGTGCTAGAGATCGAGGACCCCTCCACTTT. This gives the protein CSARDRGPLHF. The rearrangement links TRBV20-1 to TRBJ1-6; D is ambiguous. CDR1 and CDR2 (germline): DFQATT, SNEGSKA (reference sequence). Trimming took off 0 bases at V and 12 bases at J, with 6 bases between the two ends. The CDR3 covers 11 residues.

In nucleotides, the CDR3 is TGTGCCAGCAGCTTAGGTTCTCGAGAGACCCAGTACTTC. Translation: CASSLGSRETQYF. The V gene is TRBV7-2, the J gene TRBJ2-5; D remains ambiguous. The CDR3 is 13 residues long. Trimming took off 1 base at V and 4 bases at J, with 7 bases between the two ends. Looked up from germline, CDR1 is SGHTA and CDR2 is FQGNSA.

This clone has only a few counts. The CDR3 protein is CASSTTSINTGELFF. CDR3 DNA sequence: TGCGCCAGCAGCACGACTAGCATTAACACCGGGGAGCTGTTTTTT. The chain has TRBV5-1 and TRBJ2-2; TRBD2 matches 7 bases. V lost 4 bases, J lost 2 bases, and 5 bases stayed unmatched. From germline, CDR1 is SGHRS and CDR2 YFSETQ. This CDR3 is built from 15 residues.

The V gene is TRBV23-1, the J gene TRBJ2-7, with D possibly being TRBD1 or TRBD2 (5 bases each). TRBV23-1 is an ORF for which the function is uncertain. The CDR3 runs to 13 residues. Trimming cost V 11 bases and J 0 bases, with 14 bases left between them. The chain's CDR3 is CAEGRQFSYEQYF. The DNA of the CDR3 is TGCGCCGAAGGGAGACAGTTCTCCTACGAGCAGTACTTC.

This chain connects TRBV6-5 to TRBJ2-7, with D unresolved. The CDR3 is 14 amino acids. The germline V and J ends were trimmed by 4 bases and 6 bases, with 16 bases remaining between them. Germline CDR1 is MNHEY and CDR2 is SVGAGI. CDR3 coding DNA: TGTGCCAGCAGTTTGTCCCCCTGGCCTCTCGAGCAGTACTTC. It specifies CASSLSPWPLEQYF.